This T cell receptor beta chain was found in a study of T cells in Graves' hyperthyroidism and ophthalmopathy. The V and J ends lost 0 bases and 2 bases, in that order; junction bases with no gene match: 3. The CDR3 consists of 16 residues. The CDR3 regions of TCR beta were amplified from RNA transcripts. The HTBI primer set drove a first-round RT-PCR of the TCR CDR3. TCRdb independently ran MiXCR on the multiplex PCR reads; one entry per CDR3 protein. The sample shows 550,000 to 600,000 distinct CDR3 sequences, more than 13% of them seen only once. This clonotype was detected many times. This rearrangement joins TRBV12-3 or TRBV12-4 to TRBJ1-2, with 10 bases identical to TRBD1. The clonotype was recovered from a woman between 18 and 29 years old with Graves' ophthalmopathy. Sequencing used blood. CDR3 DNA: TGTGCCAGCAGTTTAGCGAGGGGACAGGGGAACTATGGCTACACCTTC. Protein sequence: CASSLARGQGNYGYTF.